A single sample is the source of the 30 T cell receptor beta chains below, sequenced in a study of shared clonotypes between healthy human individuals. Some clones are missing from TCRdb's copy, which holds only in-frame ones; the method was immunoSEQ multiplex PCR. The repertoire includes approximately 710,000 clones, 90% of them detected once, and 30% to 40% sits in the top ten. Material: memory CD8+ T cells from PBMCs. Noted subset: CD45RO+ cells pooled with CCR7-negative TemRA cells. These TCRs come from a man aged 18 to 29 in good health. Some clones in this sample may be carry-over from other donors' samples.

Of note for this clone: Other DNA sequences of this sample code for an identical CDR3. The chain links TRBV9 to TRBJ2-3; no clear D. Trimming stripped 0 bases from V and 2 bases from J, with 7 bases between. The CDR3 length is 14 residues. Germline lookup yields CDR1 SGDLS and CDR2 YYNGEE. DNA of the CDR3: TGTGCCAGCAGCGTAGACGGTCTCACAGATACGCAGTATTTT. Translation: CASSVDGLTDTQYF.

This rearrangement joins TRBV6-6 to TRBJ2-5; D remains unclear. Trimming cost V 8 bases and J 0 bases, with 13 bases left between them. CDR3 length: 14 residues. The V gene's germline CDR1 is MNHNY and CDR2 SVGAGI (reference sequence). CDR3 amino acids: CASSNRWNQETQYF. The DNA of the CDR3 is TGTGCCAGCTCCAACAGATGGAACCAAGAGACCCAGTACTTC.

The gene calls are TRBV29-1 and TRBJ1-2; the D gene is possibly TRBD1 (6 bases). Trimming removed 7 bases from V and 8 bases from J, with 20 bases in between. The CDR3 spans 13 residues. CDR1 and CDR2 from the germline V gene are SQVTM and ANQGSEA. The CDR3 here is CSAHGWAGEGYTF. CDR3 bases: TGCAGCGCCCACGGGTGGGCAGGGGAAGGCTACACCTTC.

This clone was observed a few times. The chain has TRBV28 and TRBJ1-5; 9 nucleotides agree with TRBD1. CDR3 length equals 15 residues. The J segment lost 7 bases and the V segment lost 2 bases, leaving 6 bases of the junction unmatched. Germline values: CDR1 MDHEN, CDR2 SYDVKM. The CDR3 region is CASSLGQGFRQPQHF. The DNA of the CDR3 is TGTGCCAGCAGTTTAGGACAGGGGTTCAGGCAGCCCCAGCATTTT.

The gene calls are TRBV7-9 and TRBJ2-2; no reliable D call. Germline V lookup: CDR1 SEHNR, CDR2 FQNEAQ (reference sequence). The V gene lost 1 base and the J gene lost 6 bases, with 6 bases spanning the gap. The CDR3 is 13 amino acids. Written as DNA, the CDR3 is TGTGCCAGCAGCTTAGACCTATCCGGGGAGCTGTTTTTT. This gives the protein CASSLDLSGELFF.

This clone appeared once. The V gene is TRBV5-6, the J gene TRBJ2-1; D remains ambiguous. The germline V gene has CDR1 SGHDT and CDR2 YYEEEE. V gave up 0 bases and J gave up 2 bases, with 0 bases separating them. The CDR3 has 12 amino acids. The CDR3 protein is CASSLAYNEQFF. CDR3 nucleotide sequence: TGTGCCAGCAGCTTGGCCTACAATGAGCAGTTCTTC.

This chain joins TRBV19 and TRBJ2-3, with 12 bases lining up with TRBD1. The germline CDR1 and CDR2 sequences are LNHDA and SQIVND (reference sequence). This CDR3 is built from 20 residues. With V trimmed by 4 bases and J by 2 bases, 16 bases remained unmatched. The CDR3 nucleotides are TGTGCCAGTAGTACACCGGGACAGGGGGCTGTGGAACCACACACAGATACGCAGTATTTT. It codes for CASSTPGQGAVEPHTDTQYF.

This chain joins TRBV23-1 and TRBJ1-1, with D possibly matching TRBD1 (6 bases). TRBV23-1 is sorted into the ORF group, with uncertain function. V lost 2 bases and J 7 bases, leaving 23 bases between the germline ends. The CDR3 spans 17 residues. This chain's CDR3 is CASSQPRDTGQEGEAFF. CDR3 nucleotide sequence: TGCGCCAGCAGTCAACCCCGGGACACAGGTCAGGAGGGTGAAGCTTTCTTT.

The V and J genes are TRBV18 and TRBJ2-1; tentatively, D is TRBD1 (5 bases). The ends were cut back, 3 bases at V and 4 bases at J, with 10 bases in the middle. The CDR3 loop spans 14 amino acids. Germline V gives CDR1 KGHSH, CDR2 LQKENI. The CDR3 loop reads CASSPVGAYNEQFF. CDR3 nucleotide sequence: TGTGCCAGCTCACCTGTAGGGGCATACAATGAGCAGTTCTTC.

Note on this clone: Sequence at one end of the junction differs from germline and may be a read error. DNA for the CDR3: TGTACCAGCAGCAACGACAGGGGGAACTATGGCTACACCTTC. As protein: CTSSNDRGNYGYTF. The chain is built from TRBV11-2 and TRBJ1-2; 9 positions agree with TRBD1. The germline CDR1 and CDR2 sequences are SGHAT and FQNNGV. This CDR3 spans 14 amino acids.

V and J are TRBV10-2 and TRBJ2-7; no firm D call. The V and J ends lost 7 bases and 2 bases respectively, with 12 bases between them. Germline-derived CDR1 and CDR2 are WSHSY and SAAADI. The CDR3 covers 13 residues. The CDR3 spells CASIDSATYEQYF. CDR3 nucleotides: TGCGCCAGCATAGACTCAGCGACCTACGAGCAGTACTTC.

J is TRBJ2-7 and V is TRBV2; D may be TRBD1 (6 bases). The CDR3 loop spans 14 amino acids. V dropped 3 bases and J dropped 0 bases, with 9 bases sitting between them. Germline V gives CDR1 SNHLY, CDR2 FYNNEI. Here the CDR3 reads CASSETGSSYEQYF. CDR3 nucleotide sequence: TGTGCCAGCAGTGAGACAGGTAGCTCCTACGAGCAGTACTTC.

Only one count was recorded for this clone. The chain joins TRBV2 to TRBJ2-7; D ambiguous. CDR1 is SNHLY and CDR2 is FYNNEI in the germline V gene. V was clipped by 5 bases and J by 5 bases, with 4 bases between them. The CDR3 length is 10 residues. The DNA for the CDR3 is TGTGCCAGCAGTAACAACGAGCAGTACTTC. It translates to CASSNNEQYF. Supplemented by reference TRBV2 and TRBJ2-7, the full variable domain reads EPEVTQTPSHQVTQMGQEVILRCVPISNHLYFYWYRQILGQKVEFLVSFYNNEISEKSEIFDDQFSVERPDGSNFTLKIRSTKLEDSAMYFCASSNNEQYFGPGTRLTVT.

The genes are TRBV11-2 and TRBJ2-7; 9 bases align to TRBD1. The CDR3 runs to 15 residues. J gave up 3 bases and V 5 bases, and 8 bases lay outside the gene matches. Germline CDR1 is SGHAT and CDR2 is FQNNGV. The CDR3 is CASSPPQGANYEQYF. The CDR3, as DNA: TGTGCCAGCAGCCCCCCACAGGGGGCGAACTACGAGCAGTACTTC. The variable domain in full, completed from reference TRBV11-2 and TRBJ2-7, reads EAGVAQSPRYKIIEKRQSVAFWCNPISGHATLYWYQQILGQGPKLLIQFQNNGVVDDSQLPKDRFSAERLKGVDSTLKIQPAKLEDSAVYLCASSPPQGANYEQYFGPGTRLTVT.

The rearrangement joins TRBV4-1 to TRBJ2-1, with no clear D. The CDR3 sequence is 13 residues long. With 4 bases removed from V and 6 bases from J, the gap between germline ends came to 10 bases. The germline gives CDR1 MGHRA, CDR2 YSYEKL. The CDR3 DNA is TGCGCCAGCAGCCCACGGATGACCAATGAGCAGTTCTTC. Translating it yields CASSPRMTNEQFF.

The gene calls are TRBV27 and TRBJ2-1; 7 nucleotides agree with TRBD1. CDR1 is MNHEY and CDR2 is SMNVEV in the germline V gene (reference sequence). There are 14 residues in the CDR3. The V segment lost 6 bases and the J segment 4 bases; nucleotides outside the gene matches: 6. For the CDR3, the DNA is TGTGCCAGCAGCCTCGGGACAGAATACAATGAGCAGTTCTTC. Amino acids: CASSLGTEYNEQFF.

V is TRBV11-3 and J is TRBJ2-1; TRBD2 matches 11 bases. V shed 4 bases, J shed 0 bases, and the junction held 11 bases outside the gene matches. Germline V gene sequence: CDR1 SGHNT, CDR2 YENEEA. The CDR3 consists of 19 residues. CDR3 sequence (DNA): TGTGCCAGCAGCTCGAAGGAGCTAGCGGGAGGCAGCTCCTACAATGAGCAGTTCTTC. Protein product: CASSSKELAGGSSYNEQFF.

The chain uses TRBV11-2 and TRBJ2-7, with TRBD2 identical over 7 bases. Germline CDR1 reads SGHAT; CDR2 reads FQNNGV. V dropped 0 bases and J dropped 5; count of bases not matched to a gene: 10. The length of the CDR3 is 16 residues. In nucleotides, the CDR3 is TGTGCCAGCAGCTTAGATCTCTGGGGGGGGATCGACGAGCAGTACTTC. It yields the protein CASSLDLWGGIDEQYF.

The chain combines TRBV5-1 with TRBJ1-2; D gene uncertain. CDR1 and CDR2 from the germline V gene are SGHRS and YFSETQ. The germline V and J ends were trimmed by 7 bases and 7 bases, with 14 bases remaining between them. The CDR3 totals 12 residues. The CDR3 reads CASLHEAGGYTF. In nucleotides, the CDR3 is TGCGCCAGCCTACATGAAGCGGGTGGCTACACCTTC.

The CDR3 here is CATWTGYSGNTIYF. As DNA, the CDR3 is TGTGCCACTTGGACAGGTTACTCTGGAAACACCATATATTTT. The rearrangement uses TRBV10-3 and TRBJ1-3; 7 bases match TRBD1. With V trimmed by 10 bases and J by 0 bases, 6 bases remained unmatched. CDR1 and CDR2 from the germline V gene are ENHRY and SYGVKD. The CDR3 has 14 amino acids.

This sequence joins TRBV28 and TRBJ2-1; tentatively, D is TRBD1 (6 bases). The CDR3 is 16 amino acids. CDR1 MDHEN and CDR2 SYDVKM come from the germline V gene. The V end lost 6 bases, the J end lost 0 bases, and 15 bases lay between the germline ends. CDR3 coding DNA: TGTGCCAGCAGACTTATGGGGGCGAGCTCCTACAATGAGCAGTTCTTC. This encodes CASRLMGASSYNEQFF.

J is TRBJ1-1 and V is TRBV28; D possibly corresponds to TRBD1 (5 bases). The CDR3 has 12 residues. The germline gives CDR1 MDHEN, CDR2 SYDVKM. Trimming removed 1 base from V and 7 bases from J, with 7 bases in between. The CDR3 DNA reads TGTGCCAGCAGTTTATATGGGGGTGAAGCTTTCTTT. Residues: CASSLYGGEAFF.

The chain joins TRBV11-3 to TRBJ1-1; D gene ambiguous. V gave up 4 bases and J gave up 3 bases, with 6 bases separating them. Germline-derived CDR1 and CDR2 are SGHNT and YENEEA. This CDR3 comprises 12 residues. CDR3 region: CASSSGYTEAFF. The CDR3 DNA reads as TGTGCCAGCAGCTCCGGGTACACTGAAGCTTTCTTT.

V is TRBV13 and J is TRBJ2-1, with TRBD2 identical over 8 bases. This CDR3 has 13 residues. With 6 bases clipped from V and 5 bases from J, the junction kept 3 bases outside the gene matches. From germline, CDR1 is PRHDT and CDR2 FYEKMQ (reference sequence). The CDR3 loop reads CASRRGRNNEQFF. For the CDR3, the DNA is TGTGCCAGCAGGCGCGGGAGGAACAATGAGCAGTTCTTC.

This sequence joins TRBV4-1 and TRBJ1-3; D gene unclear. The CDR3 is 13 residues long. V was clipped by 1 base and J by 10 bases, with 11 bases between them. Germline CDR1 MGHRA, CDR2 YSYEKL. CDR3 amino acids: CASSQVPRRTIYF. CDR3 nucleotides: TGCGCCAGCAGCCAAGTACCCCGTCGGACCATATATTTT.

The CDR3 DNA reads as TGTGCCAGCAGCTTGTTTCACACGAACACCGGGGAGCTGTTTTTT. This translates into CASSLFHTNTGELFF. The V gene is TRBV5-8, the J gene TRBJ2-2; D not certain. V was clipped by 1 base and J by 0 bases, with 7 bases between them. Germline V gene lookup returns CDR1 SGHTS and CDR2 YDEGEE. The CDR3 extends over 15 amino acids.

The chain combines TRBV28 with TRBJ2-3; 13 bases map to TRBD2. Germline loops: CDR1 MDHEN, CDR2 SYDVKM. The CDR3 loop spans 16 amino acids. Germline trimming cut 5 bases from V and 3 bases from J; bases unmatched to any gene: 5. The CDR3 nucleotides read TGTGCCAGCAGTCCGGGGACTAGCGGGGTAACAGATACGCAGTATTTT. Amino acid sequence: CASSPGTSGVTDTQYF.

This clone is a singleton in its sample. V and J are TRBV13 and TRBJ2-1, with 8 bases lining up with TRBD1. V lost 2 bases and J lost 2; bases outside the gene matches: 2. Germline CDR1 is PRHDT and CDR2 is FYEKMQ (reference sequence). This CDR3 has 15 residues. The CDR3 nucleotides read TGTGCCAGCAGCTTAACAGGGGGACCCTACAATGAGCAGTTCTTC. Encoded protein: CASSLTGGPYNEQFF.

The chain has TRBV7-6 and TRBJ2-2; D gene ambiguous. This CDR3 is 14 amino acids long. The V gene lost 5 bases and the J gene lost 9 bases, with 16 bases spanning the gap. The germline V gene has CDR1 SGHVS and CDR2 FNYEAQ. The CDR3 DNA reads as TGTGCCAGCAGCCGCGTGGCGGCAGTGCGGGAGCTGTTTTTT. This translates into CASSRVAAVRELFF.

This clone appeared a single time. The chain combines TRBV29-1 with TRBJ2-1; tentatively, D is TRBD2 (5 bases). The CDR3 totals 11 residues. CDR1 is SQVTM and CDR2 is ANQGSEA in the germline V gene. V was pared by 6 bases and J by 7 bases, with 10 bases between. The CDR3 here is CSVPGLNEQFF. The CDR3 DNA reads TGCAGCGTCCCCGGACTGAATGAGCAGTTCTTC.